This TCR beta chain was sequenced during a study of control samples from healthy donors and cancer patients. The data were produced by immunoSEQ multiplex PCR, yet TCRdb's version contains in-frame clones alone and is incomplete. The sample yields 110,000 to 150,000 clones, roughly 92% seen once. V lost 4 bases, J lost 1 base, and 23 bases stayed unmatched. CDR1 is MGHRA and CDR2 is YSYEKL in the germline V gene. CDR3 length: 22 residues. The source is a man aged 25 to 45 in good health. V and J are TRBV4-1 and TRBJ2-2; the match to TRBD2 covers 8 bases. The specimen sequenced was blood. CDR3 loop: CASSPFSLEGGFSGRNTGELFF. In DNA form, the CDR3 reads TGCGCCAGCAGCCCCTTTTCCTTGGAGGGTGGATTCAGCGGGAGGAACACCGGGGAGCTGTTTTTT.